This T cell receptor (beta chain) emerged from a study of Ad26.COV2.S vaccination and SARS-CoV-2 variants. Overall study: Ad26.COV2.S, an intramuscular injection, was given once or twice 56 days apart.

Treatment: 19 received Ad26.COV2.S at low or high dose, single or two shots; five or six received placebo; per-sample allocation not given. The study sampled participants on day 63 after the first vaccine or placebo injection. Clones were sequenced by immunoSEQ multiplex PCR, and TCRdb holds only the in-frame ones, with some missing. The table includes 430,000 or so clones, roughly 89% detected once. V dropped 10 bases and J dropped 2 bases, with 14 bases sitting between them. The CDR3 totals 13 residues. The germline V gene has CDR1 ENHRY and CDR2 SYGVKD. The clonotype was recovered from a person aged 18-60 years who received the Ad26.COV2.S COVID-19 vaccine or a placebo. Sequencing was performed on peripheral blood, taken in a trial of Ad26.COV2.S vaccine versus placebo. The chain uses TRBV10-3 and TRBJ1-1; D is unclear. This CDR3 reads CATTKVLNTEAFF. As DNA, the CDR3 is TGTGCCACCACCAAGGTATTAAACACTGAAGCTTTCTTT.